Presented here are 8 T cell receptor beta chains from one specimen sequenced in a study of cytomegalovirus exposure and HLA in healthy donors. Data came from immunoSEQ multiplex PCR; TCRdb stores just in-frame clones and leaves some out. This table has about 110,000 clones, 95% appearing once. The sequenced sample was PBMCs. These receptors all come from a woman aged 18-29 years in good health and CMV-seronegative.

V gene TRBV9 combines with J gene TRBJ1-5; TRBD1 matches 8 bases. Losses at the gene ends were 8 bases for V and 4 bases for J; bases not matched to a gene: 5. The CDR3 consists of 13 residues. Per germline, CDR1 SGDLS and CDR2 YYNGEE. The CDR3 spells CARRRTGNQPQHF. For the CDR3, the DNA is TGTGCCAGAAGGAGGACAGGGAATCAGCCCCAGCATTTT.

This chain links TRBV9 with TRBJ1-1, with D perhaps TRBD1 (5 bases). Trimming left V 4 bases short and J 1 base short, with 11 bases between. Germline V gene sequence: CDR1 SGDLS, CDR2 YYNGEE. The CDR3 is 14 amino acids. CDR3 DNA: TGTGCCAGCAGCCCCTTGGGGGGGAACACTGAAGCTTTCTTT. This encodes CASSPLGGNTEAFF.

This clone occurred a few times. The CDR3 protein is CASSLRDRGTYEQYF. The CDR3 coding sequence is TGTGCCAGCAGCCTAAGGGACAGAGGGACCTACGAGCAGTACTTC. The rearrangement uses TRBV11-2 and TRBJ2-7; 7 bases map to TRBD1. The V and J ends lost 5 bases and 2 bases, in that order; junction bases with no gene match: 9. Germline values: CDR1 SGHAT, CDR2 FQNNGV. The CDR3 has 15 residues.

This clone has just one count. V gene TRBV19 combines with J gene TRBJ1-5; no reliable D call. V dropped 2 bases and J dropped 0 bases, with 8 bases sitting between them. The germline V gene encodes CDR1 LNHDA and CDR2 SQIVND (reference sequence). This CDR3 is 15 amino acids long. The CDR3 sequence: CASSINQYSNQPQHF. DNA for the CDR3: TGTGCCAGTAGTATAAACCAGTATAGCAATCAGCCCCAGCATTTT. Variable domain in full (rest from reference TRBV19 and TRBJ1-5): DGGITQSPKYLFRKEGQNVTLSCEQNLNHDAMYWYRQDPGQGLRLIYYSQIVNDFQKGDIAEGYSVSREKKESFPLTVTSAQKNPTAFYLCASSINQYSNQPQHFGDGTRLSIL.

The chain joins TRBV2 to TRBJ1-5; TRBD1 might be the D (6 bases). V lost 4 bases and J lost 4, with 11 bases in between. The CDR3 is 14 amino acids. CDR1 is SNHLY and CDR2 is FYNNEI in the germline V gene. The chain's CDR3 is CASSGQAINQPQHF. The CDR3 DNA follows: TGTGCCAGCAGTGGACAGGCAATAAATCAGCCCCAGCATTTT.

The chain joins TRBV7-6 to TRBJ2-1; 14 nucleotides agree with TRBD2. Germline loops: CDR1 SGHVS, CDR2 FNYEAQ. CDR3 length: 17 residues. The J segment lost 4 bases and the V segment lost 1 base, leaving 3 bases of the junction unmatched. CDR3 region: CASSLGLAGGPYNEQFF. Written as DNA, the CDR3 is TGTGCCAGCAGCTTAGGACTAGCGGGGGGGCCTTACAATGAGCAGTTCTTC.

This clone appeared a single time. At the DNA level, this CDR3 is encoded by other sequences in the same sample as well. The chain uses TRBV5-1 and TRBJ2-7; perhaps TRBD1 as D (6 bases). V lost 0 bases and J lost 4, with 11 bases in between. The CDR3 spans 14 residues. Germline-derived CDR1 and CDR2 are SGHRS and YFSETQ. DNA for the CDR3: TGCGCCAGCAGCTTGGCCGGTCAGGGGTACGAGCAGTACTTC. Protein sequence: CASSLAGQGYEQYF.

This chain joins TRBV28 and TRBJ2-7, with TRBD1 matching over 7 bases. V shed 5 bases and J 3 bases; nucleotides not matched to a gene: 7. Germline V lookup: CDR1 MDHEN, CDR2 SYDVKM. The CDR3 length is 14 residues. CDR3 loop: CASSPQGPDYEQYF. CDR3 DNA sequence: TGTGCCAGCAGTCCACAGGGGCCAGACTACGAGCAGTACTTC.